The clone carrying this TCR beta chain was counted a few times. Its cognate antigen is unknown. These data belong to a study of blood T cells in healthy people across ages. Findings and limits, study-wide: Estimates of diversity drawn from one million T cells were considered underestimates.

Healthy individuals of Caucasian origin from Russia, aged roughly 6 to 95, served as donors. Every donor contributed around 10 milliliters of peripheral blood by blood draw. A second PCR of 7 to 11 cycles used a sample-barcoded 5' primer and a J-beta primer mix. TCRdb called the 5' RACE reads again in MiXCR, with one record for every CDR3 protein. The sample records roughly 700,000 distinct CDR3 sequences, 20% to 25% being singletons. The data were also submitted as part of a second study, on T cells of mothers and their children. This second study notes: The study found thymic selection shapes TCR recombination output similarly in related and unrelated pairs.

Material for sequencing was blood. The TCR comes from a boy between 10 and 17 years old in good health.

The CDR3 DNA is TGTGCCAGCAGCTTATGGGGGGAAGGCTACACCTTC. As protein: CASSLWGEGYTF. V is TRBV7-2 and J is TRBJ1-2; a possible D gene is TRBD1 (5 bases). V lost 2 bases to trimming and J lost 8 bases, with 9 bases between them. Germline-derived CDR1 and CDR2 are SGHTA and FQGNSA. The CDR3 sequence is 12 residues long.